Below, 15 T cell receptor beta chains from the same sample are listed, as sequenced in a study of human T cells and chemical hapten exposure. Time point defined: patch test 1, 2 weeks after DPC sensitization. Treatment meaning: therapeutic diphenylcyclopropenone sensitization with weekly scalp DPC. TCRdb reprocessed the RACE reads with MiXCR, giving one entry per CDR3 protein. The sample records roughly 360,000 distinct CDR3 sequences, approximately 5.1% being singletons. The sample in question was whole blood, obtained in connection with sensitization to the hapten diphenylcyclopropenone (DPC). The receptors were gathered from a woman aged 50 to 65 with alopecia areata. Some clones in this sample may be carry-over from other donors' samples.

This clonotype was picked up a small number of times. The CDR3 is CASAAGGNTEAFF. The DNA of the CDR3 is TGTGCCAGTGCGGCAGGCGGGAACACTGAAGCTTTCTTT. The gene calls are TRBV14 and TRBJ1-1; D uncertain. This CDR3 region has 13 residues. Trimming removed 9 bases at V and 1 base at J, with 12 bases between. CDR1 and CDR2 from the germline V gene are SGHDN and FVKESK.

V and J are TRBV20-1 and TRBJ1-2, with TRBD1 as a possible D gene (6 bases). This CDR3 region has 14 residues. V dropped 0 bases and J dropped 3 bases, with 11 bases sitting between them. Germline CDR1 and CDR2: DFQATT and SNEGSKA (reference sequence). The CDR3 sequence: CSARDPGAYYGYTF. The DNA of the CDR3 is TGCAGTGCTAGAGATCCGGGGGCGTACTATGGCTACACCTTC.

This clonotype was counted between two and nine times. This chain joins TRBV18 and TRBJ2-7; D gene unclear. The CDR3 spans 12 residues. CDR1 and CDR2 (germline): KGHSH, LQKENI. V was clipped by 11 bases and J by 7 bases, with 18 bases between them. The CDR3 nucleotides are TGTGCCCCCACCTCTGGGGTGCGGGAGCAGTACTTC. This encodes CAPTSGVREQYF.

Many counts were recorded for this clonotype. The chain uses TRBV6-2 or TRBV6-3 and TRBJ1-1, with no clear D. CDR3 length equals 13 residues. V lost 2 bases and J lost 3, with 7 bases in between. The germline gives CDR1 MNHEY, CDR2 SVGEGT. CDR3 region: CASSYGRDTEAFF. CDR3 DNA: TGTGCCAGCAGTTACGGGCGGGACACTGAAGCTTTCTTT.

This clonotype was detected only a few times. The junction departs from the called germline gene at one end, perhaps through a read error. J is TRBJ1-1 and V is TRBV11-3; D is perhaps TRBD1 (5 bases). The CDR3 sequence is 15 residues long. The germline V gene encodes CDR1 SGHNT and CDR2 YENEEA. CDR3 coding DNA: TGTGCCAGCACCTTACCCAGGGAGCTCGGCACTGAAGCTTTCTTT. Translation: CASTLPRELGTEAFF.

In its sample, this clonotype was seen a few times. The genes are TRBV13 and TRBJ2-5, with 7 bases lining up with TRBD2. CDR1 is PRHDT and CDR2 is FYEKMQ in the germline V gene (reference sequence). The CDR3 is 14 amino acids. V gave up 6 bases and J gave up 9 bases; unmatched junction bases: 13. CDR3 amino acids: CASSYKSTSWSQYF. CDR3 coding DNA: TGTGCCAGCAGTTATAAATCGACTAGCTGGTCCCAGTACTTC.

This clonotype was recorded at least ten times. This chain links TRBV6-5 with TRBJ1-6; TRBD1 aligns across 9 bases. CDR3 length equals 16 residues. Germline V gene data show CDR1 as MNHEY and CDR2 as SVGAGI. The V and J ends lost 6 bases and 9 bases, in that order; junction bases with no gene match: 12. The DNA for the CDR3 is TGTGCCAGCAGCATTACCTTGGGACAGGGCCTTTCACCCCTCCACTTT. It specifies CASSITLGQGLSPLHF.

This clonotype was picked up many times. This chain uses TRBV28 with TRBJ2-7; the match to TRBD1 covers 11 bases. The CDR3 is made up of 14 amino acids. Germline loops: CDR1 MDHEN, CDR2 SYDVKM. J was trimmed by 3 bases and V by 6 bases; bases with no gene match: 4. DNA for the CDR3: TGTGCCAGCAGGGGACAGGGGGAAATCTACGAGCAGTACTTC. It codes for CASRGQGEIYEQYF.

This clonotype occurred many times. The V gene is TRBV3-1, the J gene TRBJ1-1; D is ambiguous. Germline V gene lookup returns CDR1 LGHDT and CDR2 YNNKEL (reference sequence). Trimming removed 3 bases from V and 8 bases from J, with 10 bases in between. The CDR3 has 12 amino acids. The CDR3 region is CASSQAMGEAFF. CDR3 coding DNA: TGTGCCAGCAGCCAGGCGATGGGGGAAGCTTTCTTT.

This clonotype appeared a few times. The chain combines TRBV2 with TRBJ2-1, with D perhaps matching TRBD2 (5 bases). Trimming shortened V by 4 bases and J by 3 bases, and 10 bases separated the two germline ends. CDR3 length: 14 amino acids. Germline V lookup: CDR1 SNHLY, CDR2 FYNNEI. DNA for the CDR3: TGTGCCAGCAGTGGGGGAGCCCTCTACAATGAGCAGTTCTTC. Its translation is CASSGGALYNEQFF.

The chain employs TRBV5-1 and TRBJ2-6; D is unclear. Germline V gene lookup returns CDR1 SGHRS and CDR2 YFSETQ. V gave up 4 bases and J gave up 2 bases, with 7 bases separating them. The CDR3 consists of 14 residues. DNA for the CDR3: TGCGCCAGCAGCCCTTTCCCTGGGGCCAACGTCCTGACTTTC. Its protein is CASSPFPGANVLTF.

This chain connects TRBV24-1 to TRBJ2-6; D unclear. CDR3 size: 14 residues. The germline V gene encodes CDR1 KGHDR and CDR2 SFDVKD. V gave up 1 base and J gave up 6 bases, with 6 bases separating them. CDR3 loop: CATSDFGEANVLTF. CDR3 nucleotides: TGTGCCACCAGTGATTTTGGGGAGGCCAACGTCCTGACTTTC.

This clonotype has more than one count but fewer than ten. The chain's CDR3 is CASSGSGTVNNEQFF. The CDR3 DNA sequence: TGTGCCAGCAGCGGATCCGGGACGGTGAACAATGAGCAGTTCTTC. The chain has TRBV9 and TRBJ2-1; D tentatively reads TRBD1 or TRBD2 (5 bases each). Trimming stripped 3 bases from V and 5 bases from J, with 15 bases between. The CDR3 is 15 residues long. Looked up from germline, CDR1 is SGDLS and CDR2 is YYNGEE.

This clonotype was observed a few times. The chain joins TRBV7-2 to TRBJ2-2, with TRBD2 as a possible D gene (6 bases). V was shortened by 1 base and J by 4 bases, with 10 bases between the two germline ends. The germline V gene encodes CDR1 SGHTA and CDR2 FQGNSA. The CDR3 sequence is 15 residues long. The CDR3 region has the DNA TGTGCCAGCAGCTTAGGCGGGGCCCTCACCGGGGAGCTGTTTTTT. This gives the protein CASSLGGALTGELFF. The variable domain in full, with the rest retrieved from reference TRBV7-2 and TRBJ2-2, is GAGVSQSPSNKVTEKGKDVELRCDPISGHTALYWYRQSLGQGLEFLIYFQGNSAPDKSGLPSDRFSAERTGGSVSTLTIQRTQQEDSAVYLCASSLGGALTGELFFGEGSRLTVL.

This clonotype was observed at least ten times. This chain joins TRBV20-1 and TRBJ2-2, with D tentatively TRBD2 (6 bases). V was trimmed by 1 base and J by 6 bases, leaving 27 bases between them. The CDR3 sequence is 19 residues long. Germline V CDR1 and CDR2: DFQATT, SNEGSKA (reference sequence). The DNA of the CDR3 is TGCAGTGCTAGAGTCCTCGATATACCCCGGGACTCCCAACCCGGGGAGCTGTTTTTT. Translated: CSARVLDIPRDSQPGELFF.